A selection of T cell receptor beta chains follows, all from one sample in a study of blood T cells in healthy people across ages. TCRdb reprocessed the 5' RACE reads with MiXCR, giving one entry per CDR3 protein. The sample has hundreds of thousands of distinct CDR3 sequences, roughly 47% seen once. The sequencing input was blood. These receptors were obtained from a woman aged 55-69 years in good health. Each CDR3 is given with its conserved first and last residue. D genes are given only for firm matches. Not all rows give a size; the values are once, few, many and, for expanded clones, a class.

>15|TRBV14|-|-|TRBJ1-4
TGTGCCAGCAGCCAAGATCGGGCCCAGATGGGAAAACTGTTTTTT
CASSQDRAQMGKLFF
>18|TRBV7-9|-|TRBD2|TRBJ2-7
TGTGCCAGCAGCTTCCTAGCGGGGGTAATCGCCGGTTTTAATGAGCAGTACTTC
CASSFLAGVIAGFNEQYF
>19|TRBV29-1|few|TRBD1|TRBJ2-5
TGCAGCGTTGAAAGGCGTCCTTTCGGGACAGGGGGTGGCCAAGAGACCCAGTACTTC
CSVERRPFGTGGGQETQYF
>17|TRBV11-2|few|TRBD2|TRBJ2-5
TGTGCCAGCAGCCACAGGCAGGGTAGCGGGGGGGAAAAGACCCAGTACTTC
CASSHRQGSGGEKTQYF
>13|TRBV29-1|few|-|TRBJ2-7
TGCAGCGTTTTGAGTAGCTCCTACAATGAGCAGTACTTC
CSVLSSSYNEQYF
>16|TRBV20-1|-|TRBD1|TRBJ2-4
TGCAGTGCTAGAGATGTGACAGGGGGAGCCAAAAACATTCAGTACTTC
CSARDVTGGAKNIQYF
>14|TRBV4-3|few|TRBD1|TRBJ1-4
TGCGCCAGCAGCACCCGGACAGGGGTCGAAAAACTGTTTTTT
CASSTRTGVEKLFF
>15|TRBV3-1|few|-|TRBJ2-7
TGTGCCAGCAGCCAAGGGTCGACCCTTTACTACGAGCAGTACTTC
CASSQGSTLYYEQYF
>16|TRBV27|-|-|TRBJ1-6
TGTGCCAGCAACCCGAAAGGACGGAGTCTCAATTCACCCCTCCACTTT
CASNPKGRSLNSPLHF
>16|TRBV15|few|TRBD2|TRBJ2-4
TGTGCCACCAGCAGAGATGGAGGAGGGGAGGGTAACATTCAGTACTTC
CATSRDGGGEGNIQYF
>12|TRBV28|-|TRBD1|TRBJ1-2
TGTGCCAGCACCCCAGGGGGGATTGGCTACACCTTC
CASTPGGIGYTF
>16|TRBV7-2|-|-|TRBJ1-1
TGTGCCAGCAGCTTGAGCCAGGGGATAGTAGGCACTGAAGCTTTCTTT
CASSLSQGIVGTEAFF
>14|TRBV18|-|-|TRBJ2-5
TGTACCAGCTCACCATTAAGCGGCCAAGAGACCCAGTACTTC
CTSSPLSGQETQYF
>15|TRBV10-3|-|-|TRBJ1-1
TGTGCCATCAAATCTCCGGAGGGCATGAACACTGAAGCTTTCTTT
CAIKSPEGMNTEAFF
>14|TRBV27|few|TRBD1|TRBJ1-5
TGTGCCAGCAGGGGACAGGGGGCGTTTCAGCCCCAGCATTTT
CASRGQGAFQPQHF
>13|TRBV20-1|-|TRBD2|TRBJ2-1
TGCAGTGCTAGCCCGACTAGCCGGAATGAGCAGTTCTTC
CSASPTSRNEQFF
>17|TRBV7-3|-|-|TRBJ2-1
TGTGCCAGCAGCTTAATTCACGGGGTGAGCTCCTACAATGAGCAGTTCTTC
CASSLIHGVSSYNEQFF
>13|TRBV7-9|many|-|TRBJ1-2
TGTGCCAGCAGCTTAGCCGGGGTTGAGGGCTACACCTTC
CASSLAGVEGYTF
>15|TRBV11-3|few|-|TRBJ2-1
TGTGCCAGCAGCCTGCTTGGTCAAGGATACAATGAGCAGTTCTTC
CASSLLGQGYNEQFF
>16|TRBV28|-|-|TRBJ2-3
TGTGCCAGCAGTTCGCATGGAGGGGGGGCGACAGATACGCAGTATTTT
CASSSHGGGATDTQYF
>16|TRBV4-3|-|-|TRBJ2-2
TGCGCCAGCAGCCAAGCCCCGGCGGGTAACACCGGGGAGCTGTTTTTT
CASSQAPAGNTGELFF
>16|TRBV3-1|-|-|TRBJ2-1
TGTGCCAGCAGCCCCCCCCACGGACTTTCCTACAATGAGCAGTTCTTC
CASSPPHGLSYNEQFF
>13|TRBV20-1|-|-|TRBJ1-1
TGCAGTGCTAGAGAGGGGGTTGGCACTGAAGCTTTCTTT
CSAREGVGTEAFF
>12|TRBV18|many|-|TRBJ2-1
TGCGCCAGCAGCCCACCAGGCAATGAGCAGTTCTTC
CASSPPGNEQFF
>15|TRBV20-1|few|TRBD2|TRBJ2-1
TGCAGTGCTCCCCTCGCGGGAGGGTCCTCGTTTGAGCAGTTCTTC
CSAPLAGGSSFEQFF
>13|TRBV29-1|many|TRBD1|TRBJ2-5
TGCAGCGTTGGGGGGACAGGGATGGAGACCCAGTACTTC
CSVGGTGMETQYF
>13|TRBV15|-|-|TRBJ2-7
TGTGCCACCAGCATTCGGAACTCCTACGAGCAGTACTTC
CATSIRNSYEQYF
>15|TRBV7-2|-|-|TRBJ2-7
TGTGCCAGCAGTCGTGAGAGGAGAGCGAACGTCGAGCAGTACTTC
CASSRERRANVEQYF
>15|TRBV9|few|TRBD2|TRBJ2-1
TGTGCCAGCAGCTCCAGGACTAGCGGGACAAATGAGCAGTTCTTC
CASSSRTSGTNEQFF
>17|TRBV4-3|many|TRBD1|TRBJ2-7
TGCGCCAGCAGCCAAGAATGGCCCCGAACAGGGGTCGACGAGCAGTACTTC
CASSQEWPRTGVDEQYF
>12|TRBV29-1|many|-|TRBJ2-7
TGCAGCGGTAGGTGGCAGAACTACGAGCAGTACTTC
CSGRWQNYEQYF
>14|TRBV7-2|-|-|TRBJ1-6
TGTGCCAGCAGCTCAACAGGGATGGACTCACCCCCCCACTTT
CASSSTGMDSPPHF
>12|TRBV12-3/TRBV12-4|few|-|TRBJ2-2
TGTGCCAGCAGTTTCTACACCGGGGAGCTGTTTTTT
CASSFYTGELFF
>12|TRBV6-2/TRBV6-3|-|-|TRBJ2-1
TGTGCCAGCAGTAATAGTGTTAGAGAGCAGTTCTTC
CASSNSVREQFF
>14|TRBV14|few|-|TRBJ2-7
TGTGCCAGCAGTGAACCGGGGAGAATACACGAGCAGTACTTC
CASSEPGRIHEQYF
>13|TRBV10-3|-|-|TRBJ1-6
TGTGCCATCAGTGCGACAGTCCTGGAGCCCCTCCACTTT
CAISATVLEPLHF
>14|TRBV14|few|TRBD1|TRBJ2-7
TGTGCCAGCAGCCGACAAGGACAGGGCGACGTGCAGTACTTC
CASSRQGQGDVQYF
>14|TRBV6-2/TRBV6-3|many|TRBD2|TRBJ2-1
TGTGCCAGCAGTTTAGCGGGCGGGGGCAATGAGCAGTTCTTC
CASSLAGGGNEQFF
>13|TRBV29-1|-|TRBD1|TRBJ1-1
TGCAGCGGGATGGACAGGGCGAACACTGAAGCTTTCTTT
CSGMDRANTEAFF
>15|TRBV28|-|-|TRBJ1-5
TGTGCCAGCAGTTTCCCTGGGGCTAGCAATCAGCCCCAGCATTTT
CASSFPGASNQPQHF
>15|TRBV4-2|many|-|TRBJ2-5
TGTGCCAGCAGCCAAGATTGGACGACCCAAGAGACCCAGTACTTC
CASSQDWTTQETQYF
>15|TRBV18|-|-|TRBJ2-1
TGTGCCAGCTCACCTGCCCTTGGGGTAGCGGATGAGCAGTTCTTC
CASSPALGVADEQFF
>17|TRBV5-1|-|TRBD1|TRBJ1-4
TGCGCCAGCAGCACTGGACAGGGAAGGGCGACTAATGAAAAACTGTTTTTT
CASSTGQGRATNEKLFF
>17|TRBV28|many|-|TRBJ2-5
TGTGCCAGCAGTCCCCCTATGGGGGAGCAGGAGGCGGAGACCCAGTACTTC
CASSPPMGEQEAETQYF
>16|TRBV20-1|once|-|TRBJ2-5
TGCAGTGCAAACCTTTCGGGACATATTACCTTAGAGACCCAGTACTTC
CSANLSGHITLETQYF
>13|TRBV7-2|few|-|TRBJ1-4
TGTGCCAGCAGCTTAGCGGGTAGTGAAAAACTGTTTTTT
CASSLAGSEKLFF
>16|TRBV12-5|-|-|TRBJ1-5
TGTGCTAGTGGTTTGCCTACAAGAGGGAGCAATCAGCCCCAGCATTTT
CASGLPTRGSNQPQHF